What follows describes a single T cell receptor (beta chain). This sample stems from a study of blood T cell repertoires in COVID-19. As for the study in general: Sites in the United States, Italy and Spain provided acute and convalescent COVID-19 samples.

Sequenced by immunoSEQ multiplex PCR; TCRdb stores in-frame clones only, minus some. In the table there are hundreds of thousands of clones, roughly 83% of which are singletons. Seattle patient enrollment occurred during active infection, with longitudinal follow-up thereafter. The V gene lost 1 base and the J gene lost 5 bases, with 5 bases spanning the gap. CDR1 is KGHSH, CDR2 LQKENI, per germline. This CDR3 is built from 12 residues. The rearrangement joins TRBV18 to TRBJ2-5; D gene ambiguous. Material for sequencing was peripheral blood. The receptor comes from a woman of 80 years or more with COVID-19, enrolled during active disease. This CDR3 reads CASSPLSETQYF. The CDR3 DNA follows: TGTGCCAGCTCACCACTAAGCGAGACCCAGTACTTC.